These T cell receptor beta chains were read from a single sample in a study of blood T cells in healthy people across ages. TCRdb analysed the 5' RACE reads with MiXCR anew, one entry per CDR3 protein. The sample carries 1.5 million to 2 million distinct CDR3 sequences, roughly 27% recorded once. Sequencing was performed on blood. The source of these receptors is a woman aged 30 to 39 in good health. Each CDR3 is given with its conserved first and last residue.

CASSQEGLASTDTQYF	TRBV5-6	TRBJ2-3
CASSPTQGTTEAFF	TRBV18	TRBJ1-1
CASSESWVLYEQYF	TRBV2	.
CSAAVGGGETQYF	TRBV29-1	TRBJ2-5
CASSPFQGNTEAFF	TRBV6-6	TRBJ1-1
CASSPLGSSENEQFF	TRBV9	TRBJ2-1
CVSSSAGGGTYEQYF	TRBV28	TRBJ2-7
CASSFGGTGVYEQYF	TRBV7-9	TRBJ2-7
CASSLGGGMLYGYTF	TRBV11-2	TRBJ1-2
CASSQEYGRQGAGELFF	TRBV14	TRBJ2-2
CASSSDRARRDTQYF	TRBV5-1	TRBJ2-3